The clone carrying this T cell receptor beta chain was found once. The target antigen is unknown. The CDR3 runs 13 residues. The ends lost 2 bases at V and 5 bases at J; junction bases unmatched: 1. Germline loops: CDR1 SGHVS, CDR2 FNYEAQ. Unsorted cryopreserved PBMC were sequenced, averaging roughly 100,000 T cells per clinical donor. Libraries were prepared by immunoSEQ multiplex PCR; TCRdb keeps only in-frame clonotypes and omits some of them. The data hold over 40,000 clones, with about 95% observed a single time. This sample was included in a study of T cells in tuberculosis. Study-level information: CD1B tetramers identified T cells specific for mycobacterial lipid GMM. A South African cohort included IGRA-negative adolescents, latently infected IGRA-positive adolescents and adults with active tuberculosis. General study findings and limits: Classification accuracy was 87% (AUROC over 0.85) with the GMM-specific repertoire.

The chain is built from TRBV7-6 and TRBJ2-3; 7 bases fit TRBD2. The sequenced material came from PBMCs. This clonotype was sampled from a donor aged 10 to 29 with latent tuberculosis or without tuberculosis infection. The CDR3 region is CASSLLAEDTQYF. CDR3 sequence (DNA): TGTGCCAGCAGCTTACTAGCGGAAGATACGCAGTATTTT.